This T cell receptor (beta chain) was identified during a study of quantifying T cell responses using KT2 cells. Study details: cDNA was made from DNase-treated RNA using alpha and beta constant primers. The study, taken as a whole, reports: Very high KT2 spike-in numbers caused saturation in KT2 sequence detection. KT2 clone alpha and beta sequence counts scaled linearly with input KT2 cell number.

With V trimmed by 5 bases and J by 7 bases, 8 bases remained unmatched. CDR1 SGHTA and CDR2 FQGNSA come from the germline V gene. This CDR3 has 15 residues. An oligo carrying a UMI was ligated to the cDNA 3' end. The first PCR ran 3 to 5 cycles with an equimolar RC1.1 and RC1.2 beta primer mix. From the second PCR onward, TCR alpha and beta chains were processed separately. TCRdb recomputed calls from the UMI-ligation and nested PCR reads with MiXCR, one row per CDR3 protein. Of some 48,000 distinct CDR3 sequences detected, about 9.9% appear once; the ten largest clones hold about 10%. KT2, a clone with a known TCR, was spiked into unfractionated PBMC. This clonotype was counted many times. The target antigen is unknown.

Sequencing used PBMCs spiked with cells of the T cell clone KT2. The sequence came from a human donor. This rearrangement joins TRBV7-2 to TRBJ2-2; 9 nucleotides agree with TRBD1. The CDR3 is CASSAGTGLSGELFF. CDR3 nucleotides: TGTGCCAGCAGCGCCGGGACAGGGTTGAGCGGGGAGCTGTTTTTT.